This T cell receptor (beta chain) was recorded in a study of graft-versus-host responses after intestinal transplantation (dated by TCRdb to the early 2020s). At the level of the whole study: The transplants that recipients received were multivisceral, liver-intestinal, or isolated intestinal. Alloreactive clones were identified by sequencing pre-transplant mixed lymphocyte reaction products and comparing these products with unstimulated pre-transplant donor and recipient T cells. All recipients received anti-thymocyte globulin induction followed by maintenance tacrolimus and steroids for around three years. A cohort of 20 to 25 intestinal transplant recipients, including one retransplant, was enrolled, and a few patients lacking pretransplant specimens were excluded. Bulk TCR-beta CDR3 sequencing was used to track graft-versus-host and host-versus-graft alloreactive T cell clones in the graft, circulation and bone marrow after intestinal transplantation. Donor T cell macrochimerism was defined as a peak of at least 4% donor T cells among recipient peripheral blood mononuclear cells. Samples from three later patients were sequenced in-house on an Illumina MiSeq with MiXCR processing rather than by the commercial service.

The CDR3 sequence holds 15 residues, the cysteine and phenylalanine included. Only the CDR3 part of the read is kept: 45 bases, read in frame from the first base. V sheds 3 bases and J sheds 4 bases, leaving 15 bases between their ends. Based on the germline V gene (reference sequence), the CDR1 and CDR2 sequences are LNHDA and SQIVND. Library preparation employed the immunoSEQ multiplex PCR assay. High-throughput TCR-beta CDR3 sequencing of genomic DNA from most patients was performed by Adaptive Biotechnologies. Per the original workflow: Adaptive's ImmunoSEQ software supplied the TCR sequencing data for 15 to 20 patients, while MiXCR and VDJtools were used to process a few other patients. CDR3 nucleotide sequences shared between donor and recipient were removed because their origin could not be assigned. At least 2-fold expansion over unstimulated cells and a minimum CFSE-low frequency of 0.002% (template counts) or 0.001% (read counts) were required for clones to be classified as alloreactive. Clones detected in sequenced pre-transplant spleen, lymph node, or MLR CFSE-low populations of the donor or recipient were defined as mappable. Cumulative frequency of alloreactive clones was calculated as a percentage of all sequences weighted by copy number. In TCRdb, the immuneACCESS table is reduced to in-frame sequences with V and J assigned. These tables do not hold every clone; where another copy was compared, an unresolved V gene accounts for under half, and the others remain unexplained. The V and J calls and clone size were taken over from that table, and D and trimming were inferred from the DNA. For this sample there are some 41,000 clones; about nine tenths appear just once. 7.1% of the sample lies in the top ten.

Blood samples were collected up to 4 times in the first month after transplant and then at least monthly when available. This clone has a handful of counts. It has no known antigen specificity. Base qualities are missing; no much larger clone stands one base away. General study outcomes and caveats: High GvH to HvG T cell clonal ratios were observed in the allografts of patients with donor T cell macrochimerism. GvH clones were detected in recipient bone marrow, and some of these GvH clones were observed earlier in ileal mucosa or blood, consistent with an intestinal mucosal origin. The relatively low number and heterogeneity of intestinal transplant patients limited the conclusions. Early after transplant, peak levels of circulating GvH clones were found to be associated with declines in HvG clones.

The sample here was PBMCs, taken roughly 270 days after transplant. This TCR came from a human patient who received an intestinal transplant, so some T cells may come from the graft donor. In this chain, TRBV19 is recombined with TRBJ1-2; the best D guess is TRBD1, with 5 bases matching. The CDR3 amino acid sequence is: CASSIFQGHSYGYTF. At the DNA level, the sequence is TGTGCCAGTAGTATCTTCCAGGGTCACTCCTATGGCTACACCTTC. With the rest looked up from the reference TRBV19 and TRBJ1-2 genes rather than sequenced, the full variable domain is DGGITQSPKYLFRKEGQNVTLSCEQNLNHDAMYWYRQDPGQGLRLIYYSQIVNDFQKGDIAEGYSVSREKKESFPLTVTSAQKNPTAFYLCASSIFQGHSYGYTFGSGTRLTVV.